The 29 T cell receptor beta chains listed next were all sequenced from one sample in a study of CD8+CD57+ T cells in acquired aplastic anemia. Profiling that covered TCR beta VDJ and CDR3 relied on genomic DNA as its template. One entry per CDR3 protein, called by TCRdb with MiXCR from the reads. The sample lists 150,000 to 200,000 distinct CDR3 sequences; approximately 40% were seen once. Sequencing input: sorted CD4+, CD8+, or CD8+CD57+ T cells (not recorded which) from PBMCs. The receptors were sampled from a human donor in good health.

This chain connects TRBV14 to TRBJ1-3, with 7 bases aligning to TRBD1. The germline V gene encodes CDR1 SGHDN and CDR2 FVKESK. V shed 3 bases, J shed 1 base, and the junction held 15 bases outside the gene matches. The CDR3 runs to 19 residues. The CDR3 is CASSHRQGLPKPSGNTIYF. CDR3 nucleotides: TGTGCCAGCAGCCACCGACAGGGTCTGCCCAAACCTTCTGGAAACACCATATATTTT.

With respect to this clonotype: This may arise from a read error, as a much more abundant clone is one base away. V gene TRBV5-4 combines with J gene TRBJ1-1; D is undetermined. This CDR3 comprises 14 residues. Germline V gene data show CDR1 as SGHNT and CDR2 as YYREEE (reference sequence). Trimming cost V 0 bases and J 3 bases, with 9 bases left between them. The CDR3 DNA reads TGTGCCAGCAGCTTGGGTACTCTGGACACTGAAGCTTTCTTT. It translates to CASSLGTLDTEAFF.

Only a few counts were recorded for this clonotype. The J gene is TRBJ2-7, the V gene TRBV10-3; 9 bases agree with TRBD2. This CDR3 is 16 amino acids long. The ends lost 5 bases at V and 4 bases at J; junction bases unmatched: 12. Germline lookup yields CDR1 ENHRY and CDR2 SYGVKD. The CDR3 DNA sequence: TGTGCCATCAGTTTAACGGGCGGGAGGGAACGATACGAGCAGTACTTC. It encodes CAISLTGGRERYEQYF.

This clonotype was detected only a few times. The rearrangement joins TRBV18 to TRBJ2-1, with unresolved D. CDR1 and CDR2 (germline): KGHSH, LQKENI. Trimming pared 1 base from V and 7 bases from J, leaving 8 bases between. The CDR3 totals 13 residues. The chain's CDR3 is CASSPQSQNEQFF. Here the CDR3 DNA reads TGTGCCAGCTCACCACAGAGCCAGAATGAGCAGTTCTTC.

This clonotype occurred once. CDR3: CASSWDGGNEQFF. In DNA, the CDR3 is TGCGCCAGCAGCTGGGACGGAGGGAATGAGCAGTTCTTC. The rearrangement uses TRBV5-1 and TRBJ2-1; a possible D gene is TRBD2 (6 bases). Trimming stripped 3 bases from V and 7 bases from J, with 11 bases between. There are 13 residues in the CDR3. CDR1 and CDR2 from the germline V gene are SGHRS and YFSETQ. The full variable domain, in which reference TRBV5-1 and TRBJ2-1 provide the parts outside the CDR3, is KAGVTQTPRYLIKTRGQQVTLSCSPISGHRSVSWYQQTPGQGLQFLFEYFSETQRNKGNFPGRFSGRQFSNSRSEMNVSTLELGDSALYLCASSWDGGNEQFFGPGTRLTVL.

The genes are TRBV12-3 or TRBV12-4 and TRBJ2-6; D gene unclear. The CDR3 contains 13 residues. The V end lost 6 bases, the J end lost 0 bases, and 3 bases lay between the germline ends. CDR3 residues: CASRNSGANVLTF. CDR3 nucleotide sequence: TGTGCCAGCAGAAACTCTGGGGCCAACGTCCTGACTTTC.

This clonotype occurred many times. The CDR3 here is CSARDVAGGHPGGELFF. The CDR3 region has the DNA TGCAGTGCTAGAGATGTGGCCGGGGGCCACCCAGGCGGGGAGCTGTTTTTT. The genes are TRBV20-1 and TRBJ2-2, with D perhaps being TRBD1 or TRBD2 (6 bases each). CDR3 size: 17 residues. The germline V gene has CDR1 DFQATT and CDR2 SNEGSKA (reference sequence). Deletions cut 0 bases from V and 7 bases from J, with 21 bases between.

The chain carries TRBV15 and TRBJ1-6, with no clear D. The V and J ends lost 5 bases and 9 bases respectively, with 17 bases between them. This CDR3 spans 15 amino acids. Germline values: CDR1 LNHNV, CDR2 YYDKDF (reference sequence). CDR3 nucleotides: TGTGCCACCAGCGGGCGAAGTAATCTGGGTTCACCCCTCCACTTT. Its translation: CATSGRSNLGSPLHF. Together with reference TRBV15 and TRBJ1-6, the CDR3 gives the full variable domain: DAMVIQNPRYQVTQFGKPVTLSCSQTLNHNVMYWYQQKSSQAPKLLFHYYDKDFNNEADTPDNFQSRRPNTSFCFLDIRSPGLGDTAMYLCATSGRSNLGSPLHFGNGTRLTVT.

The sample holds a few counts of this clonotype. The J gene is TRBJ1-2, the V gene TRBV19; weak D call: TRBD1 (5 bases). CDR3 length equals 12 residues. Trimming shortened V by 11 bases and J by 7 bases, and 17 bases separated the two germline ends. Germline CDR1 reads LNHDA; CDR2 reads SQIVND (reference sequence). This chain's CDR3 is CAARGIHGGYTF. The CDR3 region has the DNA TGTGCCGCGCGGGGCATTCATGGTGGCTACACCTTC.

The J gene is TRBJ1-6, the V gene TRBV25-1; D remains ambiguous. Trimming shortened V by 2 bases and J by 4 bases, and 6 bases separated the two germline ends. The CDR3 is 14 amino acids. Germline CDR1 reads MGHDK; CDR2 reads SYGVNS. CDR3 sequence reads: CASSETTYNSPLHF. The CDR3 nucleotides read TGTGCCAGCAGTGAAACTACTTATAATTCACCCCTCCACTTT.

This clonotype was picked up many times. The chain recombines TRBV6-6 with TRBJ1-6; weak D call: TRBD1 (5 bases). Germline CDR1 reads MNHNY; CDR2 reads SVGAGI (reference sequence). Trimming cost V 2 bases and J 8 bases, with 16 bases left between them. This CDR3 contains 16 residues. The chain's CDR3 is CASSYGGVTSDSPLHF. The CDR3 DNA follows: TGTGCCAGCAGTTACGGGGGAGTAACATCGGATTCACCCCTCCACTTT.

In this sample, this clonotype turned up many times. The DNA of the CDR3 is TGCGCCAGCAGCCACCCCGACTTTCAAGAGACCCAGTACTTC. Translated, it gives CASSHPDFQETQYF. The rearrangement uses TRBV4-1 and TRBJ2-5; no reliable D call. From germline, CDR1 is MGHRA and CDR2 YSYEKL. The CDR3 is 14 amino acids. V was cut by 3 bases and J by 2 bases, with 10 bases left in between.

This chain links TRBV10-3 with TRBJ1-1; perhaps TRBD1 as D (6 bases). The CDR3 has 15 amino acids. The ends were cut back, 5 bases at V and 0 bases at J, with 13 bases in the middle. Per the germline V gene, CDR1 is ENHRY and CDR2 is SYGVKD. The DNA of the CDR3 is TGTGCCATCAGTCCTTCGGACAGCCTGAACACTGAAGCTTTCTTT. Protein sequence: CAISPSDSLNTEAFF.

This clonotype was detected only a few times. The chain uses TRBV15 and TRBJ1-6; TRBD1 is a possible D gene (5 bases). CDR1 and CDR2 from the germline V gene are LNHNV and YYDKDF (reference sequence). The CDR3 length is 13 residues. Trimming pared 3 bases from V and 7 bases from J, leaving 7 bases between. The CDR3 spells CATSSHRNSPLHF. CDR3 sequence (DNA): TGTGCCACCAGCAGCCACAGGAATTCACCCCTCCACTTT.

The chain links TRBV25-1 to TRBJ1-6, with no clear D. V lost 7 bases to trimming and J lost 1 base, with 11 bases between them. The CDR3 contains 15 residues. The germline CDR1 and CDR2 sequences are MGHDK and SYGVNS. Here the CDR3 DNA reads TGTGCCAGCAACGGGTTGTCGTCCTATAATTCACCCCTCCACTTT. Translation: CASNGLSSYNSPLHF.

J is TRBJ2-3 and V is TRBV10-2; D might be TRBD1 or TRBD2, each matching 7 bases. V was cut by 5 bases and J by 2 bases, with 17 bases left in between. The length of the CDR3 is 16 residues. CDR1 is WSHSY, CDR2 SAAADI, per germline. The CDR3 sequence is CASSYQGGGFTDTQYF. The DNA for the CDR3 is TGCGCCAGCAGTTACCAGGGGGGGGGATTCACAGATACGCAGTATTTT.

Comment on this clonotype: A much larger clone sits a single nucleotide away, making a read error possible. The J gene is TRBJ1-2, the V gene TRBV5-1, with D possibly TRBD1 on 6 matching bases. V lost 4 bases and J lost 5, with 18 bases in between. Germline values: CDR1 SGHRS, CDR2 YFSETQ. There are 15 residues in the CDR3. In DNA, the CDR3 is TGCGCCAGCAGCCCCTGGGACAAACCAGTGTATGGCTACACCTTC. Protein: CASSPWDKPVYGYTF.

This clonotype has at least ten counts. This chain connects TRBV7-3 to TRBJ1-1; D gene unclear. This CDR3 has 13 residues. CDR1 SGHTA and CDR2 FQGTGA come from the germline V gene. The V gene lost 0 bases and the J gene lost 8 bases, with 10 bases spanning the gap. Here the CDR3 reads CASSLTIETEAFF. CDR3 DNA: TGTGCCAGCAGCTTAACAATTGAGACAGAAGCTTTCTTT.

Details on this clonotype: This sequence may be a read error, since a much larger clone differs from it by one base. The V gene is TRBV20-1, the J gene TRBJ1-2; weak D call: TRBD1 (5 bases). CDR3 length equals 13 residues. V was clipped by 4 bases and J by 6 bases, with 15 bases between them. The germline V gene has CDR1 DFQATT and CDR2 SNEGSKA (reference sequence). The DNA for the CDR3 is TGCAGTGCTATAGGGGAGATCGGGAATGGCTACACCTTC. It yields the protein CSAIGEIGNGYTF.

This clonotype was observed at least ten times. The chain recombines TRBV7-2 with TRBJ2-7; the match to TRBD2 covers 8 bases. This CDR3 is built from 14 residues. CDR1 and CDR2 (germline): SGHTA, FQGNSA. The junction had 10 bases not matched to a gene; V was cut back by 5 bases and J by 7 bases. CDR3 residues: CASSNGRGAREQYF. CDR3 DNA sequence: TGTGCCAGCAGCAACGGGCGGGGGGCGAGGGAGCAGTACTTC.

This clonotype was recorded many times. The gene calls are TRBV19 and TRBJ2-5, with a tentative D call TRBD2 (6 bases). Trimming shortened V by 4 bases and J by 7 bases, and 13 bases separated the two germline ends. The germline V gene has CDR1 LNHDA and CDR2 SQIVND (reference sequence). The CDR3 contains 13 residues. The CDR3 here is CASSTESGGTQYF. The CDR3 region has the DNA TGTGCCAGTAGTACGGAGTCCGGGGGGACCCAGTACTTC. Drawing the rest from reference TRBV19 and TRBJ2-5, the complete variable domain is DGGITQSPKYLFRKEGQNVTLSCEQNLNHDAMYWYRQDPGQGLRLIYYSQIVNDFQKGDIAEGYSVSREKKESFPLTVTSAQKNPTAFYLCASSTESGGTQYFGPGTRLLVL.

This chain joins TRBV18 and TRBJ2-3, with 12 bases lining up with TRBD2. This CDR3 spans 17 amino acids. Germline V CDR1 and CDR2: KGHSH, LQKENI. V lost 3 bases to trimming and J lost 8 bases; unmatched junction nucleotides: 12. The CDR3 is CASSPLVTSGSIGTQYF. The CDR3 DNA sequence: TGTGCCAGCTCACCCTTAGTGACTAGCGGGAGCATTGGTACGCAGTATTTT.

This clonotype was detected only once. Compared with germline, one end of the junction differs, possibly owing to a read error. The V and J genes are TRBV20-1 and TRBJ2-7; the match to TRBD2 covers 12 bases. Germline V lookup: CDR1 DFQATT, CDR2 SNEGSKA (reference sequence). The CDR3 runs 14 residues. Here the CDR3 DNA reads TGTGCCAGCACTAGCGGGAGGTGGTCCTACGAGCAGTACTTC. It specifies CASTSGRWSYEQYF.

A few counts support this clonotype. The chain uses TRBV6-1 and TRBJ2-3, with D tentatively TRBD1 or TRBD2 (5 bases each). V was trimmed by 4 bases and J by 6 bases, leaving 8 bases between them. The CDR3 is 12 residues long. Germline CDR1 reads MNHNS; CDR2 reads SASEGT. The CDR3 reads CASSVEGDTQYF. CDR3 nucleotides: TGTGCCAGCAGTGTAGAGGGGGATACGCAGTATTTT.

This clonotype was observed many times. The rearrangement joins TRBV6-1 to TRBJ1-1; 7 nucleotides agree with TRBD1. The CDR3 is made up of 15 amino acids. Looked up from germline, CDR1 is MNHNS and CDR2 is SASEGT. V was pared by 8 bases and J by 2 bases, with 11 bases of the junction left unmatched. The CDR3 sequence: CASRAGTVLNTEAFF. The CDR3 DNA is TGTGCCAGCCGAGCCGGGACAGTCCTTAACACTGAAGCTTTCTTT.

In its sample, this clonotype was seen many times. The chain employs TRBV12-3 or TRBV12-4 and TRBJ2-7, with D perhaps matching TRBD1 (6 bases). The germline V and J ends were trimmed by 6 bases and 7 bases, with 13 bases remaining between them. The CDR3 runs 12 residues. CDR3 DNA: TGTGCCAGCAGCCAGGACAGAGTTGAGCAGTACTTC. This translates into CASSQDRVEQYF.

Comment on this clonotype: As the CDR3 is not closed by the conserved phenylalanine or tryptophan, this likely results from a read error. The chain combines TRBV24-1 with TRBJ2-5; TRBD1 agrees at 7 bases. The CDR3 has 16 amino acids. The J segment lost 6 bases and the V segment lost 0 bases, leaving 9 bases of the junction unmatched. Germline CDR1 KGHDR, CDR2 SFDVKD. The CDR3, as DNA: TGTGCCACCAGTGATTTGAAGGGGGACAGTGTCAAGACCCAGTACGTC. This translates into CATSDLKGDSVKTQYV.

In this sample, this clonotype turned up many times. DNA for the CDR3: TGTGCCAGCAGTCGACAGGGGGCGGTGGGCAATGAGCAGTTCTTC. It translates to CASSRQGAVGNEQFF. The rearrangement uses TRBV6-1 and TRBJ2-1, with 10 bases fitting TRBD1. J was trimmed by 6 bases and V by 5 bases; bases with no gene match: 7. CDR3 length: 15 residues. Germline CDR1 MNHNS, CDR2 SASEGT.

Here the CDR3 reads CASSQRRGSYEQYF. CDR3 sequence (DNA): TGTGCCAGCAGTCAACGGCGGGGGTCGTACGAGCAGTACTTC. The chain recombines TRBV6-2 or TRBV6-3 with TRBJ2-7; 7 nucleotides agree with TRBD2. J gave up 4 bases and V 5 bases, and 8 bases lay outside the gene matches. Germline V gene sequence: CDR1 MNHEY, CDR2 SVGEGT. The CDR3 runs to 14 residues.